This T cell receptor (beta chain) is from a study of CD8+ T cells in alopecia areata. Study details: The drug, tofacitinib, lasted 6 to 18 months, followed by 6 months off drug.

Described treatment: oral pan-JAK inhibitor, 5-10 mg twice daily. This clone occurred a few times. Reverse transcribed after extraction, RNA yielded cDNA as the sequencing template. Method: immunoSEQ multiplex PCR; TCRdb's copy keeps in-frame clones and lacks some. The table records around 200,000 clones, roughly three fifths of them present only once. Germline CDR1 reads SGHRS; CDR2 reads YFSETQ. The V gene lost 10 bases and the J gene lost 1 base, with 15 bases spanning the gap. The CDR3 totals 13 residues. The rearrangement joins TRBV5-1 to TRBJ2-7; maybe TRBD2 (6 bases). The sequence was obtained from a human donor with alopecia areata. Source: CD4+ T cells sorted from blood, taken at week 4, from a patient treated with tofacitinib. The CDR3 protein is CASSKEGSYEQYF. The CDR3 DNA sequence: TGCGCCTCTTCTAAGGAGGGTTCCTACGAGCAGTACTTC.